This TCR beta chain was observed in a study of blood T cell repertoires in COVID-19. The wider study: Sites in the United States, Italy and Spain provided acute and convalescent COVID-19 samples. PBMCs, B-cell-depleted T cells, or T cells provided the cDNA or gDNA that made up the material.

Germline V CDR1 and CDR2: MRHNA, SNTAGT. The CDR3 runs to 15 residues. Losses at the gene ends were 6 bases for V and 5 bases for J; bases not matched to a gene: 8. Original processing methods: Counts of nucleated cells, estimated from reference gene primer amplification, were obtained. Sequenced by immunoSEQ multiplex PCR; TCRdb stores in-frame clones only, minus some. The V and J calls and the clone size are those of that table, but D and trimming were determined from the DNA. This table has around 250,000 clones, roughly 80% appearing once. The receptor was isolated from a woman younger than 30 with acute or convalescent COVID-19. The chain links TRBV6-4 to TRBJ2-3; 10 bases are shared with TRBD1. Source material: peripheral blood. The CDR3 reads CASSAGTGAVDTQYF. CDR3 nucleotide sequence: TGTGCCAGCAGCGCCGGGACAGGGGCCGTAGATACGCAGTATTTT.